This T cell receptor (beta chain) originates from a study of cytomegalovirus exposure and HLA in healthy donors. As for the study in general: The 100 to 150 validation repertoires were reported in a later analysis to have been generated on the same platform as the approximately 700 first-cohort repertoires.

Separate from the approximately 670-subject first cohort, the roughly 120-subject validation cohort was the one that the donors belonged to. With regard to this clone: The target antigen is unknown.

Measured with immunoSEQ multiplex PCR; TCRdb has only the in-frame clones, and not every one. The sample records about 120,000 clones, 86% being singletons. Regarding the study as a whole: The investigators catalogued some 160 TCR beta chains as cytomegalovirus-associated. Confirmation was obtained in vitro that a few CMV-associated chains are specific for CMV antigens.

This CDR3 has 13 residues. Germline CDR1 reads MNHEY; CDR2 reads SVGAGI. V lost 6 bases, J lost 6 bases, and 14 bases lay in between. This sequence was found in a young man in good health and CMV-seronegative. Sample: PBMCs. V and J are TRBV6-5 and TRBJ1-1; D is undetermined. CDR3 amino acids: CASSRNQRAEAFF. CDR3 coding DNA: TGTGCCAGCAGCCGTAACCAACGGGCTGAAGCTTTCTTT.